This T cell receptor (beta chain) was recorded in a study of T cell repertoires in cytomegalovirus infection. For the study at large: Public TCR beta signatures were indicative of both CMV infection and a matching HLA type.

This clonotype was detected only once. This CDR3 is missing its conserved last phenylalanine or tryptophan, likely due to a read error. CDR1 and CDR2 (germline): SGHTA, FQGTGA. Between the trimmed V and J ends, which lost 5 bases and 3 bases, there was a span of 10 bases. The CDR3 contains 13 residues. MiXCR, applied by TCRdb to the reads, yields one record per CDR3 protein. The sample carries roughly 100,000 distinct CDR3 sequences, approximately 15% recorded once. The sequence came from a human donor in good health (CMV status not recorded). Some clones in this sample may be carry-over from other donors' samples. This chain joins TRBV7-3 and TRBJ2-5; either TRBD1 or TRBD2 may supply D (5 bases each). The sample taken for sequencing was PBMCs. The CDR3 reads CASSRGTEETQYL. CDR3 bases: TGTGCCAGCAGCCGAGGGACGGAAGAGACCCAGTACCTC.